One and the same sample provided the 18 T cell receptor beta chains below, sequenced in a study of T cells in localized non-small cell lung cancer. Only in-frame clones appear in the TCRdb table, and some are missing; sequencing was by immunoSEQ multiplex PCR. In the table there are 48,000 or so clones, about 72% of which are singletons. Sequenced here: peripheral blood, sampled before any cancer treatment. These receptors came from a man aged 35 to 69 with stage I squamous cell lung carcinoma.

The chain carries TRBV18 and TRBJ1-1; D ambiguous. Between the trimmed V and J ends, which lost 4 bases and 4 bases, there was a span of 13 bases. The CDR3 is made up of 14 amino acids. Germline assignment: CDR1 KGHSH and CDR2 LQKENI. This chain's CDR3 is CASSLEVSFTEAFF. Here the CDR3 DNA reads TGTGCCAGCTCACTCGAAGTTTCCTTCACTGAAGCTTTCTTT.

V and J are TRBV28 and TRBJ1-2; the D is unclear. There are 11 residues in the CDR3. Trimming took off 8 bases at V and 4 bases at J, with 8 bases between the two ends. CDR1 is MDHEN, CDR2 SYDVKM, per germline. The DNA of the CDR3 is TGTGCCAGCGCCAGAGGCTATGGCTACACCTTC. The encoded protein is CASARGYGYTF.

This sequence joins TRBV9 and TRBJ1-6; D not certain. Germline V lookup: CDR1 SGDLS, CDR2 YYNGEE. The V end lost 0 bases, the J end lost 5 bases, and 6 bases lay between the germline ends. The CDR3 covers 14 residues. CDR3 sequence: CASSVGPDNSPLHF. The CDR3 region has the DNA TGTGCCAGCAGCGTAGGGCCTGATAATTCACCCCTCCACTTT.

The gene calls are TRBV5-1 and TRBJ1-1, with TRBD1 identical over 9 bases. Unmatched junction bases numbered 3, after V lost 3 bases and J lost 9 bases. This CDR3 spans 12 amino acids. Per germline, CDR1 SGHRS and CDR2 YFSETQ. This CDR3 reads CASSWGTGQAFF. CDR3 in DNA: TGCGCCAGCAGCTGGGGGACAGGGCAAGCTTTCTTT. Drawing the rest from reference TRBV5-1 and TRBJ1-1, the complete variable domain is KAGVTQTPRYLIKTRGQQVTLSCSPISGHRSVSWYQQTPGQGLQFLFEYFSETQRNKGNFPGRFSGRQFSNSRSEMNVSTLELGDSALYLCASSWGTGQAFFGQGTRLTVV.

The J gene is TRBJ1-5, the V gene TRBV6-1; TRBD1 agrees at 9 bases. This CDR3 contains 20 residues. The germline V gene has CDR1 MNHNS and CDR2 SASEGT. V was pared by 0 bases and J by 0 bases, with 12 bases of the junction left unmatched. The CDR3 is CASSEAPAGTGSYSNQPQHF. The CDR3 DNA reads as TGTGCCAGCAGTGAAGCTCCAGCCGGGACAGGGTCCTATAGCAATCAGCCCCAGCATTTT.

This chain uses TRBV25-1 with TRBJ2-1; no definite D call. Germline V gene data show CDR1 as MGHDK and CDR2 as SYGVNS. The CDR3 runs to 11 residues. The V end was cut by 6 bases, the J end by 9 bases, with 9 bases between. CDR3 in amino acids: CASSPGLEQFF. The CDR3 DNA follows: TGTGCCAGCAGCCCCGGTCTTGAGCAGTTCTTC. Full variable domain (rest looked up from reference TRBV25-1 and TRBJ2-1): EADIYQTPRYLVIGTGKKITLECSQTMGHDKMYWYQQDPGMELHLIHYSYGVNSTEKGDLSSESTVSRIRTEHFPLTLESARPSHTSQYLCASSPGLEQFFGPGTRLTVL.

The rearrangement joins TRBV13 to TRBJ2-5; D not certain. The CDR3 spans 12 residues. CDR1 and CDR2 from the germline V gene are PRHDT and FYEKMQ (reference sequence). Trimming took off 2 bases at V and 5 bases at J, with 6 bases between the two ends. CDR3 in amino acids: CASSLRRETQYF. The CDR3 region has the DNA TGTGCCAGCAGCTTACGGCGCGAGACCCAGTACTTC.

In this sample, this clone turned up a few times. This chain connects TRBV5-4 to TRBJ2-4; D might be TRBD2 (5 bases). This CDR3 contains 15 residues. Deletions cut 4 bases from V and 1 base from J, with 12 bases between. Germline lookup yields CDR1 SGHNT and CDR2 YYREEE (reference sequence). The chain's CDR3 is CASSLTRGAKNIQYF. The DNA of the CDR3 is TGTGCCAGCAGCCTCACCCGCGGGGCCAAAAACATTCAGTACTTC.

V gene TRBV5-1 combines with J gene TRBJ2-5; maybe TRBD2 (7 bases). V lost 4 bases, J lost 4 bases, and 17 bases lay in between. The CDR3 is made up of 15 amino acids. The germline V gene has CDR1 SGHRS and CDR2 YFSETQ. The CDR3 DNA reads as TGCGCCAGCAGCACGGGGGGCGGCGGAGGAGAGACCCAGTACTTC. It encodes CASSTGGGGGETQYF.

This sequence joins TRBV6-5 and TRBJ1-4; maybe TRBD1 (5 bases). Germline V gene data show CDR1 as MNHEY and CDR2 as SVGAGI. The CDR3 length is 15 residues. The germline V and J ends were trimmed by 5 bases and 0 bases, with 10 bases remaining between them. Written as DNA, the CDR3 is TGTGCCAGCAGTCAAGAGGGGACAACTAATGAAAAACTGTTTTTT. Translating gives CASSQEGTTNEKLFF.

The chain recombines TRBV19 with TRBJ2-2; D uncertain. CDR3 length: 13 amino acids. Germline CDR1 and CDR2: LNHDA and SQIVND (reference sequence). V was pared by 0 bases and J by 7 bases, with 6 bases between. As DNA, the CDR3 is TGTGCCAGTAGTATAGAAGGTCGCGGGGAGCTGTTTTTT. As protein: CASSIEGRGELFF.

The V call is TRBV10-3, the J call TRBJ2-5; 7 positions agree with TRBD2. V lost 3 bases to trimming and J lost 2 bases; unmatched junction nucleotides: 3. The germline CDR1 and CDR2 sequences are ENHRY and SYGVKD. CDR3 length: 14 amino acids. CDR3 loop: CAISESSGQETQYF. The DNA for the CDR3 is TGTGCCATCAGTGAATCTAGCGGACAAGAGACCCAGTACTTC.

DNA for the CDR3: TGTGCCAGCAGTGAAGCCTCGGGCTGGCGGGGGCCTAAAGAGACCCAGTACTTC. The encoded protein is CASSEASGWRGPKETQYF. V usage is TRBV2 and J usage is TRBJ2-5, with D tentatively TRBD2 (7 bases). Trimming shortened V by 0 bases and J by 3 bases, and 20 bases separated the two germline ends. The CDR3 consists of 18 residues. Germline values: CDR1 SNHLY, CDR2 FYNNEI.

The CDR3 sequence: CAWSTDPQGSHQPQHF. The DNA for the CDR3 is TGTGCCTGGAGTACCGACCCGCAGGGTTCACATCAGCCCCAGCATTTT. V is TRBV30 and J is TRBJ1-5; TRBD1 is a possible D gene (5 bases). The V end was cut by 2 bases, the J end by 5 bases, with 19 bases between. Germline CDR1 GTSNPN, CDR2 SVGIG (reference sequence). CDR3 length equals 16 residues.

In this sample, this clone turned up once. This rearrangement joins TRBV7-2 to TRBJ2-2; tentative D call: TRBD2 (6 bases). V was pared by 3 bases and J by 1 base, with 6 bases between. Germline V gives CDR1 SGHTA, CDR2 FQGNSA. This CDR3 spans 14 amino acids. The CDR3 DNA follows: TGTGCCAGCAGCTTTAGCGGGAACACCGGGGAGCTGTTTTTT. Protein sequence: CASSFSGNTGELFF.

The sample holds a few counts of this clone. The CDR3: CASSLREGPMRKLFF. The CDR3 DNA reads as TGTGCCAGCAGCCTGAGGGAGGGCCCTATGAGAAAACTGTTTTTT. This chain links TRBV9 with TRBJ1-4; D gene ambiguous. V was trimmed by 4 bases and J by 10 bases, leaving 20 bases between them. The germline CDR1 and CDR2 sequences are SGDLS and YYNGEE. This CDR3 has 15 amino acids.

Worth noting for this clone: Other DNA sequences in the sample encode the same CDR3. The CDR3 is CASSPNGGFSGNTIYF. The CDR3 nucleotides are TGTGCCAGCAGCCCCAATGGGGGCTTCTCTGGAAACACCATATATTTT. The rearrangement joins TRBV6-6 to TRBJ1-3, with a possible D match to TRBD1 (6 bases). The CDR3 runs 16 residues. The germline gives CDR1 MNHNY, CDR2 SVGAGI (reference sequence). Trimming stripped 6 bases from V and 0 bases from J, with 15 bases between.

The rearrangement uses TRBV2 and TRBJ2-7; D gene uncertain. The germline CDR1 and CDR2 sequences are SNHLY and FYNNEI. V lost 5 bases, J lost 0 bases, and 5 bases lay in between. This CDR3 comprises 12 residues. The CDR3 region has the DNA TGTGCCAGCAGTCTCAGCTCCTACGAGCAGTACTTC. Protein: CASSLSSYEQYF.